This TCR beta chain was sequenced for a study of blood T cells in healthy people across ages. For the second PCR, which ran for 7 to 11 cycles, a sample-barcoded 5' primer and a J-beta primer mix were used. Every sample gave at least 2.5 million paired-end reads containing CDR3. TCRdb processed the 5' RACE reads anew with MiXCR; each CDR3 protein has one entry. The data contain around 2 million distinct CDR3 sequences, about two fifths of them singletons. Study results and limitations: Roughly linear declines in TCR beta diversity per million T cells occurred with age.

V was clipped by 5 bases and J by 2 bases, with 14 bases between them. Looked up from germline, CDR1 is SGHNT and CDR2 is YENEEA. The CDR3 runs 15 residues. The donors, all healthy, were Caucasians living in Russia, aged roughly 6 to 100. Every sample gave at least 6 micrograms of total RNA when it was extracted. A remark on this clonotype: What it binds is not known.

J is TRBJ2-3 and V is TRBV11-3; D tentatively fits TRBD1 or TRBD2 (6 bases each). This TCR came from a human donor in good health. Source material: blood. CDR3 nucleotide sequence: TGTGCCAGCAGCCGGAAAGGGGGGATCACAGATACGCAGTATTTT. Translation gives CASSRKGGITDTQYF.